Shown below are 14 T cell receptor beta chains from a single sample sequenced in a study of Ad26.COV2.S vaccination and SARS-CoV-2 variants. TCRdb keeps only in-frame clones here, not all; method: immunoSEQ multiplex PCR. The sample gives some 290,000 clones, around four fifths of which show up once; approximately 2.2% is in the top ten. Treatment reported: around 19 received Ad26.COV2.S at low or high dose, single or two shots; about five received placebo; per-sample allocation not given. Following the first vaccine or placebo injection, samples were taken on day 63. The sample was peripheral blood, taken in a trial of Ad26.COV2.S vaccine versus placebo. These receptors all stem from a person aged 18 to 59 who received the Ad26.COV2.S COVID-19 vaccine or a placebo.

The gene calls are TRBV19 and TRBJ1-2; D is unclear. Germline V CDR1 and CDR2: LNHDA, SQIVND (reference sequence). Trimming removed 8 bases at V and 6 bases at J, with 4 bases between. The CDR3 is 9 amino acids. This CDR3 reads CASGDGYTF. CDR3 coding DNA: TGTGCCAGTGGGGATGGCTACACCTTC.

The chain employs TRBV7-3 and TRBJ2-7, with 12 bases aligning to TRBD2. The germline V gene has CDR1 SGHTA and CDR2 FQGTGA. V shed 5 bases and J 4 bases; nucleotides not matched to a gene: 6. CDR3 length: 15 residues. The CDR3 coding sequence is TGTGCCAGCAGCCCTAGCGGGGGGGCCTCATACGAGCAGTACTTC. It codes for CASSPSGGASYEQYF. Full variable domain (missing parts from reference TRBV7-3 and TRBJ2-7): GAGVSQTPSNKVTEKGKYVELRCDPISGHTALYWYRQSLGQGPEFLIYFQGTGAADDSGLPNDRFFAVRPEGSVSTLKIQRTERGDSAVYLCASSPSGGASYEQYFGPGTRLTVT.

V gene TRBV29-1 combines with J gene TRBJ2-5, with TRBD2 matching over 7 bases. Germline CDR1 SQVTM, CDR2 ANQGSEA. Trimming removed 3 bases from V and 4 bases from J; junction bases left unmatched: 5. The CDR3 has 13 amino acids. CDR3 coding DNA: TGCAGCGTTGACCTGGGGAGGGGAGAGACCCAGTACTTC. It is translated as CSVDLGRGETQYF.

DNA of the CDR3: TGTGCCAGTAGTATAATCGGGCGGAACTATGGCTACACCTTC. Translating it yields CASSIIGRNYGYTF. The chain carries TRBV19 and TRBJ1-2; D uncertain. This CDR3 is built from 14 residues. Germline V gene data show CDR1 as LNHDA and CDR2 as SQIVND (reference sequence). The V and J ends lost 2 bases and 2 bases respectively, with 9 bases between them.

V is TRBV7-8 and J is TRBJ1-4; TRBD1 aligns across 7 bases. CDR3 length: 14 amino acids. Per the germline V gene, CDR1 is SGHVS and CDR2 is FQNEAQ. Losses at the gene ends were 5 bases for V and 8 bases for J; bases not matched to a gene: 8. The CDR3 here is CASSPRGPGEKLFF. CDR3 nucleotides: TGTGCCAGCAGCCCAAGGGGGCCTGGAGAAAAACTGTTTTTT. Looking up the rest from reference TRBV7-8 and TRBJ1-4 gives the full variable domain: GAGVSQSPRYKVAKRGQDVALRCDPISGHVSLFWYQQALGQGPEFLTYFQNEAQLDKSGLPSDRFFAERPEGSVSTLKIQRTQQEDSAVYLCASSPRGPGEKLFFGSGTQLSVL.

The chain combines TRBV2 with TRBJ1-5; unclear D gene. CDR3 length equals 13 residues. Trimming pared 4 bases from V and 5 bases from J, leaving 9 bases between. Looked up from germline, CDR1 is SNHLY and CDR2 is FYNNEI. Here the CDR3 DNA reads TGTGCCAGCAGTGTGGGTAGGGATCAGCCCCAGCATTTT. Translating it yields CASSVGRDQPQHF. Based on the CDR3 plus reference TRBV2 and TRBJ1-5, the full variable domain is EPEVTQTPSHQVTQMGQEVILRCVPISNHLYFYWYRQILGQKVEFLVSFYNNEISEKSEIFDDQFSVERPDGSNFTLKIRSTKLEDSAMYFCASSVGRDQPQHFGDGTRLSIL.

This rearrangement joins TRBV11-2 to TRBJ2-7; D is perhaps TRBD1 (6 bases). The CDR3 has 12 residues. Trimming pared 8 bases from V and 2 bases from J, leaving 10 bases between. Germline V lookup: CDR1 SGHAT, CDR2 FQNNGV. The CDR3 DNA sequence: TGTGCCAGCTCCCAGGGGACCTACGAGCAGTACTTC. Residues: CASSQGTYEQYF.

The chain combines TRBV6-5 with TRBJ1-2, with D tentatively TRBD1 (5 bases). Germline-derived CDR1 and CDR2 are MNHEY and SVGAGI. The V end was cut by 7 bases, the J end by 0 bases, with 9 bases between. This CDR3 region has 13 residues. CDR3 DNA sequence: TGTGCCAGCACCAAGACAGCTAACTATGGCTACACCTTC. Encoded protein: CASTKTANYGYTF.

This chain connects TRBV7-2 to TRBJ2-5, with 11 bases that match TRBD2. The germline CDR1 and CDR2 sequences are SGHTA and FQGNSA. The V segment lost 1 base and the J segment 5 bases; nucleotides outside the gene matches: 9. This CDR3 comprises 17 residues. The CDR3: CASSLVLAGARGETQYF. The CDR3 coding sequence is TGTGCCAGCAGCTTAGTACTAGCGGGGGCCAGGGGGGAGACCCAGTACTTC.

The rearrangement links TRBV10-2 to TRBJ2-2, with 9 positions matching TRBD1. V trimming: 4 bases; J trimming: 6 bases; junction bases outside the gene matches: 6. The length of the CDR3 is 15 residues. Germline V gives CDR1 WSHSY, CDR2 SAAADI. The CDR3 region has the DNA TGCGCCAGCAGTGGTGGGACAGGGCGCCCCGGGGAGCTGTTTTTT. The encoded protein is CASSGGTGRPGELFF.

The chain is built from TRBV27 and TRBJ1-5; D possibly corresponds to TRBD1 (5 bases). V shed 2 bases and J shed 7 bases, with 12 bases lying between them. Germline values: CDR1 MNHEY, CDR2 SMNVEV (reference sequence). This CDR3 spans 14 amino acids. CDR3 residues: CASSLRGVGQPQHF. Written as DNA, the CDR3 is TGTGCCAGCAGTTTAAGAGGGGTAGGGCAGCCCCAGCATTTT.

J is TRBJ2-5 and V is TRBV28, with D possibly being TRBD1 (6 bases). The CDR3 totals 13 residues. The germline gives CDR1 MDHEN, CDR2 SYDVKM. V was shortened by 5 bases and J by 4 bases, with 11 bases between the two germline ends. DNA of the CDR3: TGTGCCAGCAGTCCCCAGGGGCGAGAGACCCAGTACTTC. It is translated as CASSPQGRETQYF.

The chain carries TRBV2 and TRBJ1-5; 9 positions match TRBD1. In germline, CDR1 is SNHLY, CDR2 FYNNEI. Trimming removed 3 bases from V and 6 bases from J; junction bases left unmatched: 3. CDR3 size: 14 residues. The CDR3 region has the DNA TGTGCCAGCAGTGACGGACAGGGGACTCAGCCCCAGCATTTT. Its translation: CASSDGQGTQPQHF.

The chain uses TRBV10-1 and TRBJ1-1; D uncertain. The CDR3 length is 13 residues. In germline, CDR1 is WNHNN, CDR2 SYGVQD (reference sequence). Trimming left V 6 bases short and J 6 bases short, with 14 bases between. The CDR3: CASREPDGAEAFF. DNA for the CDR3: TGCGCCAGCAGAGAACCGGACGGCGCTGAAGCTTTCTTT.